The present TCR beta chain was sequenced within a study of cytomegalovirus exposure and HLA in healthy donors. After removal of 10 bases from V and 5 bases from J, the junction contained 14 bases not matched to a gene. Germline V gene sequence: CDR1 MNHNS, CDR2 SASEGT. The CDR3 is 15 residues long. Note on this clone: Its antigen is currently unknown.

Study-wide results and limits: The study flagged some 170 TCR beta chains as cytomegalovirus-associated. In most subjects, TCR beta sequences reportedly gave accurate predictions of HLA-A and HLA-B alleles.

Vbeta (60) and Jbeta (13) primers were used in the PCR. Produced via immunoSEQ multiplex PCR; TCRdb's table is partial and in-frame only. The table has tens of thousands of clones, 60% to 80% seen once; the top ten hold about 24%. Sequenced: PBMCs. The receptor was isolated from a woman in her 30s in good health and CMV-seropositive. V is TRBV6-1 and J is TRBJ2-5, with 9 bases lining up with TRBD1. Written as DNA, the CDR3 is TGTGCCACTTCGACAGGGGGAGGGGGTCAGGAGACCCAGTACTTC. It yields the protein CATSTGGGGQETQYF.